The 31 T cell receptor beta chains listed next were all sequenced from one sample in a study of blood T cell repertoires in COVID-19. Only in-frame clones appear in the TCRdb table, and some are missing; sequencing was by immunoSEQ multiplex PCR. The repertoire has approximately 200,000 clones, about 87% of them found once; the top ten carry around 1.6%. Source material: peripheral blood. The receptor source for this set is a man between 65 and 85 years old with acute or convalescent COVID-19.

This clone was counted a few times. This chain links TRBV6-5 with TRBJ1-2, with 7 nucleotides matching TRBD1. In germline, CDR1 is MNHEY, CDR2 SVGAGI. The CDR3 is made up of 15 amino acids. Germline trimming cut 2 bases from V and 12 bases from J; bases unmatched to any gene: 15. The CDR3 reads CASSYHSSRGVLHTF. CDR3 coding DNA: TGTGCCAGCAGTTACCACTCGTCCAGGGGGGTTTTACACACCTTC.

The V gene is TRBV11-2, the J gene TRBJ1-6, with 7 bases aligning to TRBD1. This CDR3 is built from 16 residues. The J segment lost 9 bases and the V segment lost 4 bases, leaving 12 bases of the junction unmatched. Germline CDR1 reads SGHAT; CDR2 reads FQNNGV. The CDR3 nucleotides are TGTGCCAGCAGCTCGCCCGACAGGGTGAGGGGTTCACCCCTCCACTTT. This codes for CASSSPDRVRGSPLHF. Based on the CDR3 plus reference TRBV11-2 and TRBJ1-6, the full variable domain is EAGVAQSPRYKIIEKRQSVAFWCNPISGHATLYWYQQILGQGPKLLIQFQNNGVVDDSQLPKDRFSAERLKGVDSTLKIQPAKLEDSAVYLCASSSPDRVRGSPLHFGNGTRLTVT.

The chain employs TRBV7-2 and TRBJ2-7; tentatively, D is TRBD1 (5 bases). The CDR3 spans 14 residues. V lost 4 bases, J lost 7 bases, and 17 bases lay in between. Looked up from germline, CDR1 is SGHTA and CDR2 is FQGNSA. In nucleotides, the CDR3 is TGTGCCAGCAGCTCGCGTCAGGGTTCAGGTGAGCAGTACTTC. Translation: CASSSRQGSGEQYF.

The CDR3 loop is CASSLSRSPLHF. The CDR3 nucleotides are TGTGCCAGCAGCTTGTCCCGTTCACCCCTCCACTTT. The V gene is TRBV5-6, the J gene TRBJ1-6, with no clear D. V lost 1 base and J lost 9, with 5 bases in between. The germline CDR1 and CDR2 sequences are SGHDT and YYEEEE. The CDR3 spans 12 residues. The full variable domain, with the rest looked up from reference TRBV5-6 and TRBJ1-6, is DAGVTQSPTHLIKTRGQQVTLRCSPKSGHDTVSWYQQALGQGPQFIFQYYEEEERQRGNFPDRFSGHQFPNYSSELNVNALLLGDSALYLCASSLSRSPLHFGNGTRLTVT.

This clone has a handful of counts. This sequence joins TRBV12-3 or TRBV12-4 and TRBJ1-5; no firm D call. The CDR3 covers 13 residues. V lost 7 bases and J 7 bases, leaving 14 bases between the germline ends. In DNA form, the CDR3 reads TGTGCCAGCACCAAGGAGGGTGGGCAGCCCCAGCATTTT. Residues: CASTKEGGQPQHF.

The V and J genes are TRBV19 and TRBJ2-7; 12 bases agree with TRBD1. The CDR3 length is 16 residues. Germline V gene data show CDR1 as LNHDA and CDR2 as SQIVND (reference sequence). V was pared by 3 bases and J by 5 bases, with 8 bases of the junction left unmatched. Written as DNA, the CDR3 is TGTGCCAGTAGTATCATTTTTGGGACAGGGGGCCACGAGCAGTACTTC. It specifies CASSIIFGTGGHEQYF.

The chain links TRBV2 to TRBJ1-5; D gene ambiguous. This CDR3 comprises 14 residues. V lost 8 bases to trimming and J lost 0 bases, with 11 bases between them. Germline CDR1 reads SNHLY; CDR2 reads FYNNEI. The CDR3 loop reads CASVRTDSNQPQHF. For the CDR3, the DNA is TGTGCCAGCGTCCGGACTGATAGCAATCAGCCCCAGCATTTT.

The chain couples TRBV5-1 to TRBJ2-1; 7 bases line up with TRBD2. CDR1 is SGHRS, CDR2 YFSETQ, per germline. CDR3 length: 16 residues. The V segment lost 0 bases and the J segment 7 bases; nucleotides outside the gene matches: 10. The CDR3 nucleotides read TGCGCCAGCAGCTTGGCAGGGCGGGGGAACATAAATGAGCAGTTCTTC. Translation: CASSLAGRGNINEQFF.

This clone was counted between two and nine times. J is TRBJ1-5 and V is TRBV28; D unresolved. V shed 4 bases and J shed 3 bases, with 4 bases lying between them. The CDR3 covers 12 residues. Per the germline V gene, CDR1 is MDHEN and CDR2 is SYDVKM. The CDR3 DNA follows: TGTGCCAGCAGTTATAACAATCAGCCCCAGCATTTT. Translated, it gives CASSYNNQPQHF.

The CDR3 nucleotides read TGTGCCAGCAGCGTAGCTATGGAAGGGGTGAGTGGGGCCAACGTCCTGACTTTC. It codes for CASSVAMEGVSGANVLTF. The V and J genes are TRBV9 and TRBJ2-6, with a possible D match to TRBD1 (5 bases). In germline, CDR1 is SGDLS, CDR2 YYNGEE. The CDR3 sequence is 18 residues long. V lost 0 bases to trimming and J lost 3 bases, with 16 bases between them.

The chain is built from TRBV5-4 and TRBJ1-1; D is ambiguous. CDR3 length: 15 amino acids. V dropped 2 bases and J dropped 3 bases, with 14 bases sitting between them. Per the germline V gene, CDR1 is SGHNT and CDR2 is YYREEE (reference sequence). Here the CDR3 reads CASSFQPSGDTEAFF. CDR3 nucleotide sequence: TGTGCCAGCAGCTTTCAACCTTCCGGGGACACTGAAGCTTTCTTT.

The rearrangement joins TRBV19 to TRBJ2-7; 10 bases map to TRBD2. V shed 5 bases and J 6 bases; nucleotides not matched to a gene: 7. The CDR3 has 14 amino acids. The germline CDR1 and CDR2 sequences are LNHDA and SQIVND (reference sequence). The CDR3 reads CASSRLAGETEQYF. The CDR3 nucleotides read TGTGCCAGTAGTCGGCTAGCGGGAGAGACCGAGCAGTACTTC.

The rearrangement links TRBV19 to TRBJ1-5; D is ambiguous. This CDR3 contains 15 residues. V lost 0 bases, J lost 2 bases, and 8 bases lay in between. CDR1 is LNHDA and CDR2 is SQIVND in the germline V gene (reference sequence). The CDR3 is CASSIEGEGNQPQHF. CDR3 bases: TGTGCCAGTAGTATAGAGGGAGAGGGCAATCAGCCCCAGCATTTT.

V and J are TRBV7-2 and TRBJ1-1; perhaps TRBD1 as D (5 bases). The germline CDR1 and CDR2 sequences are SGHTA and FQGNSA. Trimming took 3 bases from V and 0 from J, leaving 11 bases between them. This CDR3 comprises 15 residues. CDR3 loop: CASSLMGQMNTEAFF. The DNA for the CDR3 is TGTGCCAGCAGCTTGATGGGGCAGATGAACACTGAAGCTTTCTTT. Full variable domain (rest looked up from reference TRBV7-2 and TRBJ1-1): GAGVSQSPSNKVTEKGKDVELRCDPISGHTALYWYRQSLGQGLEFLIYFQGNSAPDKSGLPSDRFSAERTGGSVSTLTIQRTQQEDSAVYLCASSLMGQMNTEAFFGQGTRLTVV.

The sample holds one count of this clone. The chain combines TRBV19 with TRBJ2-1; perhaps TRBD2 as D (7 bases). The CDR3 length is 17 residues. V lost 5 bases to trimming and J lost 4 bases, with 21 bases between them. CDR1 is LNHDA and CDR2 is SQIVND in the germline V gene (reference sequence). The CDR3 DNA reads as TGTGCCAGTAGTTCTCGAGGGAGGGGGTCCTATTACAATGAGCAGTTCTTC. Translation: CASSSRGRGSYYNEQFF.

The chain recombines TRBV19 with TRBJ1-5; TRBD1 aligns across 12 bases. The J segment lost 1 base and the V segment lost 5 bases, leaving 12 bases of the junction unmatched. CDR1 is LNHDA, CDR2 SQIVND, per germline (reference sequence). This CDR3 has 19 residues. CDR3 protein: CASSPGTGGDWWSNQPQHF. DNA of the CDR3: TGTGCCAGTAGTCCCGGGACAGGGGGCGATTGGTGGAGCAATCAGCCCCAGCATTTT.

In DNA form, the CDR3 reads TGTGCCAGCTCTCAATCTCCGGGGGGAACTGAAGCTTTCTTT. Translated, it gives CASSQSPGGTEAFF. The V gene is TRBV18, the J gene TRBJ1-1; weak D call: TRBD1 (5 bases). CDR1 is KGHSH, CDR2 LQKENI, per germline. This CDR3 is 14 amino acids long. V lost 6 bases and J 5 bases, leaving 16 bases between the germline ends.

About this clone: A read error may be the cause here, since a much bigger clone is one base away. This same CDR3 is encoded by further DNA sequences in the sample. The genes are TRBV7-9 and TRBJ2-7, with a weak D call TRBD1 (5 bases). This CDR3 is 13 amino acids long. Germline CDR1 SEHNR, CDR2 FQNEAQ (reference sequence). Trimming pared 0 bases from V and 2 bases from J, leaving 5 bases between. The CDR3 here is CASSLAGAYEQYF. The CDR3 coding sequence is TGTGCCAGCAGCTTAGCAGGGGCCTACGAGCAGTACTTC.

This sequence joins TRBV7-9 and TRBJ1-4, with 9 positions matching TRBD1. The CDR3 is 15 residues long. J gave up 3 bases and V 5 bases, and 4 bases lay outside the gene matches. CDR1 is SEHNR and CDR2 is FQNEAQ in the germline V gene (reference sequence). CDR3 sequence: CASSHWDRANEKLFF. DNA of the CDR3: TGTGCCAGCAGCCACTGGGACAGGGCTAATGAAAAACTGTTTTTT. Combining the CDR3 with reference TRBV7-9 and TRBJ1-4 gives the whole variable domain DTGVSQNPRHKITKRGQNVTFRCDPISEHNRLYWYRQTLGQGPEFLTYFQNEAQLEKSRLLSDRFSAERPKGSFSTLEIQRTEQGDSAMYLCASSHWDRANEKLFFGSGTQLSVL.

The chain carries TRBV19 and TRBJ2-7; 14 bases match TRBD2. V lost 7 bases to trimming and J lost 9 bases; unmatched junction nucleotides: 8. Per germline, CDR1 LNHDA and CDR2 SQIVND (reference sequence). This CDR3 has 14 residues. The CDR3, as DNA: TGTGCCAGTAAAAAAGGACTAGCGGGAGGAGCGCAGTACTTC. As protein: CASKKGLAGGAQYF.

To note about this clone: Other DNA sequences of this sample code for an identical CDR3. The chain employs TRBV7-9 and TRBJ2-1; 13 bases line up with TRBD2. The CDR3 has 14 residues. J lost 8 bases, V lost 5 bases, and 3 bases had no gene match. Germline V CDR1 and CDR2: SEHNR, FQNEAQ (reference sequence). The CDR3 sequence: CASSLGLAGDEQFF. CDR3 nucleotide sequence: TGTGCCAGCAGCCTAGGACTAGCGGGGGATGAGCAGTTCTTC.

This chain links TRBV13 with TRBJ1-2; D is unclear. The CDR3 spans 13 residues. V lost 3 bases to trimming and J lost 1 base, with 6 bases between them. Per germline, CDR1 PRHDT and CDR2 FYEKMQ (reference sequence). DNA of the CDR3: TGTGCCAGCAGCTTCGGAGTTAACTATGGCTACACCTTC. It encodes CASSFGVNYGYTF.

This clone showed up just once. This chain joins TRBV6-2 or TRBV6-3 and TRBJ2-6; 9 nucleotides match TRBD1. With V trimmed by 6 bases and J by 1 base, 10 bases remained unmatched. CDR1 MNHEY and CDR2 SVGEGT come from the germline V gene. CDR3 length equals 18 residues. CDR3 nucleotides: TGTGCCAGCAGCCTGAACCGAGGGACAGGGTCTGGGGCCAACGTCCTGACTTTC. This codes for CASSLNRGTGSGANVLTF.

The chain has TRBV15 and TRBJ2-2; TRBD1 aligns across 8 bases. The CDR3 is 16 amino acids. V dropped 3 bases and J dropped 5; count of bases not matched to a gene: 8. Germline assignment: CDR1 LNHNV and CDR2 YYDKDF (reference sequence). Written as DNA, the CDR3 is TGTGCCACCAGCAGGGATTCAGGGGGCTTTACCGGGGAGCTGTTTTTT. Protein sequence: CATSRDSGGFTGELFF.

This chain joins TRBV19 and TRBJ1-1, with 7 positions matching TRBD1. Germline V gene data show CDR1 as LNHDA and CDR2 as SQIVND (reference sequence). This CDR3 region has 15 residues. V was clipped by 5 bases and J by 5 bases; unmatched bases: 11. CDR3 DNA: TGTGCCAGTAGTGCCCGGGCCTTCAGGGGGACTGAAGCTTTCTTT. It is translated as CASSARAFRGTEAFF. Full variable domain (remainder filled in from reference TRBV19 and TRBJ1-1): DGGITQSPKYLFRKEGQNVTLSCEQNLNHDAMYWYRQDPGQGLRLIYYSQIVNDFQKGDIAEGYSVSREKKESFPLTVTSAQKNPTAFYLCASSARAFRGTEAFFGQGTRLTVV.

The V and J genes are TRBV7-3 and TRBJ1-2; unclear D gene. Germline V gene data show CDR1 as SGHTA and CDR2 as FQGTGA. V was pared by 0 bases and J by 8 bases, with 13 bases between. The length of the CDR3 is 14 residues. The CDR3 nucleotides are TGTGCCAGCAGCTTAACGCCGAGACTAGAAGGCTACACCTTC. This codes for CASSLTPRLEGYTF.

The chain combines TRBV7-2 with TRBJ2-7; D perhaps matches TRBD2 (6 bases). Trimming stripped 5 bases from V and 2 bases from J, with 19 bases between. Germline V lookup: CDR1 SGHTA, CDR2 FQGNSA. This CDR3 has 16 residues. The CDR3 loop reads CASSATSGLETYEQYF. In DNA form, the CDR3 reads TGTGCCAGCAGCGCAACCTCGGGACTTGAGACCTACGAGCAGTACTTC.

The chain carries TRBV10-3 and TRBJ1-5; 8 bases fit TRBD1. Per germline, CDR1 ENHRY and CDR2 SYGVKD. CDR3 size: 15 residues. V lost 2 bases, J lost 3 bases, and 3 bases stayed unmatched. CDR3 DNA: TGTGCCATCAGTGAGAGGACAGGGATCAATCAGCCCCAGCATTTT. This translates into CAISERTGINQPQHF.

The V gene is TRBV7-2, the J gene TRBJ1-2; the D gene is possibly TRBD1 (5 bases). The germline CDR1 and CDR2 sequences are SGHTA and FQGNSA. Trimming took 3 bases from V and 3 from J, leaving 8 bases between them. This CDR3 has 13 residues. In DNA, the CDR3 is TGTGCCAGCAGCTTGGGGCAGCACTATGGCTACACCTTC. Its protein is CASSLGQHYGYTF. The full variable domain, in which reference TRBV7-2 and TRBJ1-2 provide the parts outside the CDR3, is GAGVSQSPSNKVTEKGKDVELRCDPISGHTALYWYRQSLGQGLEFLIYFQGNSAPDKSGLPSDRFSAERTGGSVSTLTIQRTQQEDSAVYLCASSLGQHYGYTFGSGTRLTVV.

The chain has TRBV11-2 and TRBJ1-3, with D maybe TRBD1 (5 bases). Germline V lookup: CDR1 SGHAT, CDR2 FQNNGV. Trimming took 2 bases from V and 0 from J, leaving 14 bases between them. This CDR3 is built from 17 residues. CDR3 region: CASSLKLTGNSGNTIYF. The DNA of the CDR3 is TGTGCCAGCAGCTTAAAACTCACAGGAAACTCTGGAAACACCATATATTTT.

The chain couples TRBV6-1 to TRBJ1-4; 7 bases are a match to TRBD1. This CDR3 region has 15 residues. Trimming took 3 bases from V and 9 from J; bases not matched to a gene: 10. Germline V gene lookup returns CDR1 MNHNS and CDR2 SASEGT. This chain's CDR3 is CASSESGRGQKKLFF. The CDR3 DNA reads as TGTGCCAGCAGTGAGAGCGGGAGGGGGCAGAAAAAACTGTTTTTT.